This record looks at one TCR beta chain sequence and its context. Its matching antigen is unknown. This sample stems from a study of T cell responses to AZD1222 COVID-19 vaccine. General observations from the study: Only after the peak T cell response were repertoires sampled. Elevations in Spike-specific TCR breadth and depth followed administration of two AZD1222 doses. Females outnumbered males among donors, who were mostly white British; clonal diversity was possibly underestimated. Reportedly, nearly half the spike-specific TCRs target unmutated variant regions.

Method: immunoSEQ multiplex PCR; TCRdb's copy keeps in-frame clones and lacks some. The sample lists roughly 110,000 clones; 84% were seen once. This clonotype was obtained from an adult in good health. Sequenced here: peripheral blood, sampled on day 0 of AZD1222 vaccination.

The CDR3 reads CASTTGTGYYEQYF. CDR3 in DNA: TGTGCCAGCACCACCGGGACAGGGTACTACGAGCAGTACTTC. The chain is built from TRBV28 and TRBJ2-7; 9 nucleotides align to TRBD1. CDR1 is MDHEN, CDR2 SYDVKM, per germline. CDR3 length: 14 residues. Trimming removed 7 bases from V and 3 bases from J; junction bases left unmatched: 7.